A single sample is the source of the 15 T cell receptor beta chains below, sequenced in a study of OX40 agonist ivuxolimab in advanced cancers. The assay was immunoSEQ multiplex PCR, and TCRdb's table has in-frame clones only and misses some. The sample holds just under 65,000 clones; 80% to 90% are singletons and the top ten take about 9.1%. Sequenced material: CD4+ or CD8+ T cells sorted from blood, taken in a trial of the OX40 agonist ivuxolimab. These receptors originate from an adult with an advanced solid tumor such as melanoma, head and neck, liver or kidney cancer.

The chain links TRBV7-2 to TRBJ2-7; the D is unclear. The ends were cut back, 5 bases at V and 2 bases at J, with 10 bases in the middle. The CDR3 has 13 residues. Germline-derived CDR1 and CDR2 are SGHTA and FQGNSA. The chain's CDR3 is CASSPGPTYEQYF. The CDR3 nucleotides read TGTGCCAGCAGCCCCGGTCCCACCTACGAGCAGTACTTC. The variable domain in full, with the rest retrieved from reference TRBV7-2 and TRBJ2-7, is GAGVSQSPSNKVTEKGKDVELRCDPISGHTALYWYRQSLGQGLEFLIYFQGNSAPDKSGLPSDRFSAERTGGSVSTLTIQRTQQEDSAVYLCASSPGPTYEQYFGPGTRLTVT.

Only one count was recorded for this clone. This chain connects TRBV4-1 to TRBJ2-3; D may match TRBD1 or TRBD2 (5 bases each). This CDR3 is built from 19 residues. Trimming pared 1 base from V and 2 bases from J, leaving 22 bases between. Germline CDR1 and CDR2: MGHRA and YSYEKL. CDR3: CASSQVFPPRDRFTDTQYF. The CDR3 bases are TGCGCCAGCAGCCAAGTGTTCCCCCCCCGGGACCGATTCACAGATACGCAGTATTTT.

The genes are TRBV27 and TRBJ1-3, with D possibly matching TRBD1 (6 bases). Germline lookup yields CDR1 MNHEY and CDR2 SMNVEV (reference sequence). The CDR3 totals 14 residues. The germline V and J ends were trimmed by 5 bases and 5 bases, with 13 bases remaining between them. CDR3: CASSPWGGRNTIYF. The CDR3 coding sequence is TGTGCCAGCAGTCCGTGGGGGGGCAGAAACACCATATATTTT.

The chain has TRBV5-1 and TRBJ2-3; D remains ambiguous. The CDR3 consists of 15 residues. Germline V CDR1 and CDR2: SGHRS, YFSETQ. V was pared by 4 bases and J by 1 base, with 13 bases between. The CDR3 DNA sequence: TGCGCCAGCAGCCCCTTAGGGCAGGGCACAGATACGCAGTATTTT. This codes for CASSPLGQGTDTQYF.

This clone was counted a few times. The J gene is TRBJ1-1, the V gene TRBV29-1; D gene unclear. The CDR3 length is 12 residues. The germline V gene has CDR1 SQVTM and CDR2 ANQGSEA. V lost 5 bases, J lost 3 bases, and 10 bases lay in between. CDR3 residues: CSVYLGYTEAFF. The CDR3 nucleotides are TGCAGCGTTTATCTCGGCTACACTGAAGCTTTCTTT.

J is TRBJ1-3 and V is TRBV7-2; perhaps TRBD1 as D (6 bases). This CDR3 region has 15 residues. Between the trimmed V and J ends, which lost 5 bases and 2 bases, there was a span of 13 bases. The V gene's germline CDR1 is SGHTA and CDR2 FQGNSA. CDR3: CASSPYGGPGNTIYF. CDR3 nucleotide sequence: TGTGCCAGCAGCCCCTATGGGGGCCCTGGAAACACCATATATTTT.

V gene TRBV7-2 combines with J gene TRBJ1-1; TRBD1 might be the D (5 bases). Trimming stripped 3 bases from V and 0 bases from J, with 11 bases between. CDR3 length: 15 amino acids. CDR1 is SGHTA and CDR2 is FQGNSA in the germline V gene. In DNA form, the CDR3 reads TGTGCCAGCAGCTTCGCGGGGCCGGTGAACACTGAAGCTTTCTTT. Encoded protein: CASSFAGPVNTEAFF.

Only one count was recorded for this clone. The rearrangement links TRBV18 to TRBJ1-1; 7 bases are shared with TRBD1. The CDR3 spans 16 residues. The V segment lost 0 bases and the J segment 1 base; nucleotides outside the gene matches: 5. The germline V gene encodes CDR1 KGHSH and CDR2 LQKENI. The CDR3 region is CASSPPGGRRNTEAFF. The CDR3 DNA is TGTGCCAGCTCACCACCAGGGGGCAGGCGGAACACTGAAGCTTTCTTT.

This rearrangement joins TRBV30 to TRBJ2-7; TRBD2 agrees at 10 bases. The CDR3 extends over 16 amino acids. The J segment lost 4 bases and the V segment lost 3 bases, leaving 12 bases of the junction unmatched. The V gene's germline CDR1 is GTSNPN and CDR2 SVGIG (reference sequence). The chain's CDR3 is CAWSGMSGGAVYEQYF. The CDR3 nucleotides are TGTGCCTGGAGCGGGATGAGCGGGGGGGCCGTTTACGAGCAGTACTTC.

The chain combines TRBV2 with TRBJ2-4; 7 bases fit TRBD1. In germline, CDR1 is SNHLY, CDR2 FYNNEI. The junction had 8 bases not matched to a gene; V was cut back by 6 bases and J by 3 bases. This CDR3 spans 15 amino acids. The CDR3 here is CASRGQSAFKNIQYF. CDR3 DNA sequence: TGTGCCAGCAGGGGACAGTCGGCCTTCAAAAACATTCAGTACTTC.

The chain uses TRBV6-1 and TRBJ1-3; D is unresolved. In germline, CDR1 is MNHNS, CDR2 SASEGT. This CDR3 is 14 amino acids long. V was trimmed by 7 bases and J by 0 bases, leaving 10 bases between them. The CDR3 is CASTPAASGNTIYF. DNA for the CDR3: TGTGCCAGCACGCCGGCGGCCTCTGGAAACACCATATATTTT.

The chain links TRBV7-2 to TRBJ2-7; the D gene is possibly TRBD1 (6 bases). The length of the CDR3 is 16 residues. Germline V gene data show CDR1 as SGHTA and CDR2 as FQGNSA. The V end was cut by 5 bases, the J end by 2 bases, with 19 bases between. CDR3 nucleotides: TGTGCCAGCAGCCTCAATACCGGGACAAGACCCTACGAGCAGTACTTC. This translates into CASSLNTGTRPYEQYF.

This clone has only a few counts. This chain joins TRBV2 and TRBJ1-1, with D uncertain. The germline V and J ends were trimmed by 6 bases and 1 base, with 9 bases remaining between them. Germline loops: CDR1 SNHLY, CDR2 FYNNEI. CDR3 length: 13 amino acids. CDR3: CASRVFWNTEAFF. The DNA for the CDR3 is TGTGCCAGCAGGGTGTTTTGGAACACTGAAGCTTTCTTT.

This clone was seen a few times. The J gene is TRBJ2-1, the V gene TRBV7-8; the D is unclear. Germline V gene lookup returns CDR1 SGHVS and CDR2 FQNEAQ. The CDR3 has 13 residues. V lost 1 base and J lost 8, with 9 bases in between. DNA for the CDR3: TGTGCCAGCAGCTTAGACAATGGTGATGAGCAGTTCTTC. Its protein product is CASSLDNGDEQFF.

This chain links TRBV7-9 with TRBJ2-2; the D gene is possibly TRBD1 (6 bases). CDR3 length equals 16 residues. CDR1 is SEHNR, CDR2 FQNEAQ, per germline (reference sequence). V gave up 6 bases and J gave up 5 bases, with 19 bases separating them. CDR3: CASSRNAGTPTGELFF. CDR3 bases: TGTGCCAGCAGTCGAAACGCCGGGACACCAACCGGGGAGCTGTTTTTT.